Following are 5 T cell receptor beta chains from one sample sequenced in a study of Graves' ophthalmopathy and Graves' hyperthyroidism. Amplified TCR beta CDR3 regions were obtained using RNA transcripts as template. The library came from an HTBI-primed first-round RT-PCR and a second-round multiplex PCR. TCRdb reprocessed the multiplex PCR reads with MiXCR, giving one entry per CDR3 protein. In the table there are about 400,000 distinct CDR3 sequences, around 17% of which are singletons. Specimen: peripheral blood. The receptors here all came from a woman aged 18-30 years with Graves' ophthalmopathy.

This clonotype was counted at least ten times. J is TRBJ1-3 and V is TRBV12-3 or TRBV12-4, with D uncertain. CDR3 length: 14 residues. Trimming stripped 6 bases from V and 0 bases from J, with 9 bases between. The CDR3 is CASRGGVSGNTIYF. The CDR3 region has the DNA TGTGCCAGCAGGGGCGGGGTCTCTGGAAACACCATATATTTT.

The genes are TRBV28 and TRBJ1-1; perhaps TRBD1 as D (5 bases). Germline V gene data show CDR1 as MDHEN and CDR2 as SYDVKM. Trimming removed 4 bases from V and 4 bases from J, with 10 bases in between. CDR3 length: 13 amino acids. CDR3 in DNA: TGTGCCAGCAGTTCCAGGGCTGTCACTGAAGCTTTCTTT. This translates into CASSSRAVTEAFF.

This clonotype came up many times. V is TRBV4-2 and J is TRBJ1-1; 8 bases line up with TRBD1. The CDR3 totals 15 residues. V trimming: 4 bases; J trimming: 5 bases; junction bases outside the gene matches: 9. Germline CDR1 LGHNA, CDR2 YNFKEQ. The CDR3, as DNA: TGTGCCAGCAGCCGAGGGACAGGTGGTGGGACTGAAGCTTTCTTT. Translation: CASSRGTGGGTEAFF.

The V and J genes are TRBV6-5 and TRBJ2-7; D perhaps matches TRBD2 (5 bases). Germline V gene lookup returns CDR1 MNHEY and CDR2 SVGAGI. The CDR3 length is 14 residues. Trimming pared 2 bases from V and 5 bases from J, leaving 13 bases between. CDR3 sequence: CASSYEGLMDEQYF. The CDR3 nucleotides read TGTGCCAGCAGTTACGAGGGCCTTATGGACGAGCAGTACTTC.

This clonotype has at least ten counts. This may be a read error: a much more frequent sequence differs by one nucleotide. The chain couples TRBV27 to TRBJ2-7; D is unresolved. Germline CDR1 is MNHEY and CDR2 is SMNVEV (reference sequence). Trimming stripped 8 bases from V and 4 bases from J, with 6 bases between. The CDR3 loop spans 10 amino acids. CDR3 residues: CASGQYEQYF. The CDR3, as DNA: TGTGCCAGCGGGCAATACGAGCAGTACTTC.